These T cell receptor beta chains were read from a single sample in a study of T cells after yellow fever vaccination. A single record per CDR3 protein comes from TCRdb applying MiXCR to the 5' RACE reads. The table lists hundreds of thousands of distinct CDR3 sequences, around an eighth of them singletons, with roughly an eighth in the top ten. Sequenced here: PBMCs, sampled on the day of the yellow fever booster vaccination. The receptors come from a man younger than 40 who received the YFV17D yellow fever vaccine. Each CDR3 is given with its conserved first and last residue. The D gene is left open where the match is weak. Clone size is stated in some rows and not others, as once, few, many or a class when expanded.

D | J | size | V | DNA | CDR3
TRBD1 | TRBJ1-6 | - | TRBV5-1 | TGCGCCAGCTGCTGGACAGGGGGCTATTCACCCCTCCACTTT | CASCWTGGYSPLHF
- | TRBJ2-7 | - | TRBV4-3 | TGCGCCAGCAGCCAAGAATCAAGACAGCCCATCTACGAGCAGTACTTC | CASSQESRQPIYEQYF
- | TRBJ1-1 | - | TRBV19 | TGTGCCAGTAGTATAGATAAGATTGAAGCTTTCTTT | CASSIDKIEAFF
TRBD1 | TRBJ2-3 | many | TRBV27 | TGTGCCAGCAGTCTTGACAGGGGGCTGACAGATACGCAGTATTTT | CASSLDRGLTDTQYF
TRBD1 | TRBJ1-1 | many | TRBV28 | TGTGCCAGCAGCTCGACAGGGGAAGCTTTCTTT | CASSSTGEAFF
- | TRBJ2-1 | few | TRBV7-2 | TGTGCCAGCAGCTCTTTTGGGCTAGCGATGGGTCATGAGCAGTTCTTC | CASSSFGLAMGHEQFF
- | TRBJ1-5 | - | TRBV24-1 | TGTGCCACCAGTGCAGCTTATAGCAATCAGCCCCAGCATTTT | CATSAAYSNQPQHF
- | TRBJ2-1 | - | TRBV20-1 | TGCAGTGCTAGAGATTCGGGTGAGCAGTTCTTC | CSARDSGEQFF
TRBD2 | TRBJ2-1 | - | TRBV14 | TGTGCCAGCAGCCCGTTAGCGGGAGGGCCGAACAATGAGCAGTTCTTC | CASSPLAGGPNNEQFF
- | TRBJ2-3 | - | TRBV24-1 | TGTGCCACCAGTGACCCCGGGGGTTCCACAGATACGCAGTATTTT | CATSDPGGSTDTQYF
- | TRBJ2-7 | - | TRBV21-1 | TGTGCCAGCAGCACCCAGACAGGGGACACCTACGAGCAGTACTTC | CASSTQTGDTYEQYF
- | TRBJ2-1 | - | TRBV4-3 | TGCGCCAGCAGCCAAGATATGGGGTCCCATGAGCAGTTCTTC | CASSQDMGSHEQFF
TRBD2 | TRBJ2-7 | few | TRBV19 | TGTGCCACCTTGACTAGCGGGAGGGCTTCCTACGAGCAGTACTTC | CATLTSGRASYEQYF
TRBD2 | TRBJ2-5 | few | TRBV4-2 | TGTGCCAGCAGCCTCCTAGCGGGAATCCCGGTGGAGACCCAGTACTTC | CASSLLAGIPVETQYF
- | TRBJ1-4 | few | TRBV20-1 | TGCAGTGTGGTGGGAGATGAAAAACTGTTTTTT | CSVVGDEKLFF
TRBD2 | TRBJ2-1 | - | TRBV7-9 | TGTGCCAGCAGCGTGGGACTAGCGGGAGCTTATGAGCAGTTCTTC | CASSVGLAGAYEQFF
- | TRBJ2-7 | - | TRBV5-1 | TGCGCCAGCAGCTTGAGCTCCAAGATTCACGAGCAGTACTTC | CASSLSSKIHEQYF
TRBD1 | TRBJ2-1 | - | TRBV7-9 | TGTGCCAGCAGCTGGACAGGGCGCGGGAATGAGCAGTTCTTC | CASSWTGRGNEQFF
- | TRBJ2-1 | few | TRBV18 | TGTGCCAGCTCACCGGGCTGGCGCGGGATTTACAATGAGCAGTTCTTC | CASSPGWRGIYNEQFF
- | TRBJ2-1 | - | TRBV5-1 | TGCGCCAGCTGTACAGTCTACAATGAGCAGTTCTTC | CASCTVYNEQFF
- | TRBJ1-1 | few | TRBV7-9 | TGTGCCAGCAGCTTAGTCGGGGGACTTCGGGACACTGAAGCTTTCTTT | CASSLVGGLRDTEAFF
- | TRBJ2-7 | - | TRBV29-1 | TGCAGCGTTGCGGACGGCTCCTACGAGCAGTACTTC | CSVADGSYEQYF